Listed here is a single TCR beta chain. The sample is drawn from a study of control samples from healthy donors and cancer patients. The repertoire was sequenced with immunoSEQ multiplex PCR; TCRdb's copy has only in-frame clones and lacks some. The sample includes about 160,000 clones, around 95% of them seen just once. Germline CDR1 is LGHDT and CDR2 is YNNKEL (reference sequence). The CDR3 is made up of 12 amino acids. V was shortened by 4 bases and J by 4 bases, with 7 bases between the two germline ends. The sequence was collected from a woman aged 40 to 50 in good health. The chain is built from TRBV3-1 (or the pseudogene TRBV3-2) and TRBJ2-5; D gene uncertain. Sequencing input: blood. CDR3 loop: CASSLPRETQYF. The CDR3 DNA follows: TGTGCCAGCAGCCTCCCGCGAGAGACCCAGTACTTC.